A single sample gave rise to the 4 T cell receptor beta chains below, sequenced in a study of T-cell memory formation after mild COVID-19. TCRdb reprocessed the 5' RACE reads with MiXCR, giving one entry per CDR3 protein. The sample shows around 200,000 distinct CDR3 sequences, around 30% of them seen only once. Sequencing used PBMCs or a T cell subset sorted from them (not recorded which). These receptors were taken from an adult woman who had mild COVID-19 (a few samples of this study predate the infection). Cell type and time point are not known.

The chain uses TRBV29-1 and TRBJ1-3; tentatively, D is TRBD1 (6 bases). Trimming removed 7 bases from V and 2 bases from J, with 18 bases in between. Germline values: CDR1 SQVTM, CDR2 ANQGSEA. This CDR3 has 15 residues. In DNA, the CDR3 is TGCAGCGCTTCGGGGGGTGAGGGGGCTGGAAACACCATATATTTT. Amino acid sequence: CSASGGEGAGNTIYF. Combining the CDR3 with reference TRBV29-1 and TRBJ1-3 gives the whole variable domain SAVISQKPSRDICQRGTSLTIQCQVDSQVTMMFWYRQQPGQSLTLIATANQGSEATYESGFVIDKFPISRPNLTFSTLTVSNMSPEDSSIYLCSASGGEGAGNTIYFGEGSWLTVV.

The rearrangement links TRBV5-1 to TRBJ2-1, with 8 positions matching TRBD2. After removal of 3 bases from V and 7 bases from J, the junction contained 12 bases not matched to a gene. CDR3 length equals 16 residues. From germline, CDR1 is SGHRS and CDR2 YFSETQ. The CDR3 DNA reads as TGCGCCAGCAGCTCGAACCAGCGGGGGACCTCAAATGAGCAGTTCTTC. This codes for CASSSNQRGTSNEQFF.

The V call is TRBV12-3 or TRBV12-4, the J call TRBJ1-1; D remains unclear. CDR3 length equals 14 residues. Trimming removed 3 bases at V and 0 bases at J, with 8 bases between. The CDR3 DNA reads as TGTGCCAGCAGTTTTCGGCTGTTGAACACTGAAGCTTTCTTT. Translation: CASSFRLLNTEAFF.

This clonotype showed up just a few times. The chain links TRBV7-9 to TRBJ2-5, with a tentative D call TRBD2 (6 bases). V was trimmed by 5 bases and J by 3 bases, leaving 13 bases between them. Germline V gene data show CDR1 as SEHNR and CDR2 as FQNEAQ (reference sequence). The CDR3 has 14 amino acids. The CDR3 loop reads CASSPYAGKETQYF. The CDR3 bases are TGTGCCAGCAGCCCCTATGCGGGGAAAGAGACCCAGTACTTC.